This entry is about one TCR beta chain. Original handling: By means of reference gene primer amplification, nucleated cell counts were estimated. The table came from immunoSEQ multiplex PCR; TCRdb's copy has only in-frame clones and leaves some out. V and J calls and clone size are given by that table; D and trimming were obtained from the DNA. The data contain 470,000 or so clones, 80% to 90% of them singletons. The sample comes from a study of blood T cell repertoires in COVID-19. The junction had 12 bases not matched to a gene; V was cut back by 10 bases and J by 7 bases. This CDR3 contains 13 residues. The germline V gene has CDR1 LNHDA and CDR2 SQIVND (reference sequence).

V and J are TRBV19 and TRBJ1-2; 7 bases are a match to TRBD1. This receptor was taken from a woman aged 25 to 39 with acute or convalescent COVID-19. The specimen was peripheral blood. CDR3 residues: CATRAHRGIGYTF. The CDR3 DNA reads TGTGCCACCCGAGCCCACAGGGGAATTGGCTACACCTTC.